The 23 T cell receptor beta chains below all came from one sample that was sequenced in a study of siplizumab effects on memory and regulatory T cells. Data came from immunoSEQ multiplex PCR; TCRdb stores just in-frame clones and leaves some out. The sample lists 90,000 to 120,000 clones, around 92% occurring once. The sequencing input was CD4+ T cells sorted from blood. The receptors here all came from a human donor in good health. Some clones in this sample may be carry-over from other donors' samples.

The chain joins TRBV6-1 to TRBJ1-4; 7 bases align to TRBD1. V lost 5 bases and J lost 5; bases outside the gene matches: 5. The germline CDR1 and CDR2 sequences are MNHNS and SASEGT. The CDR3 has 14 amino acids. The CDR3 protein is CASSPGQRNEKLFF. The CDR3 DNA reads as TGTGCCAGCAGTCCGGGACAGAGGAATGAAAAACTGTTTTTT.

The chain combines TRBV4-1 with TRBJ1-5; 7 bases fit TRBD1. V lost 2 bases, J lost 7 bases, and 8 bases stayed unmatched. The CDR3 consists of 15 residues. Germline V lookup: CDR1 MGHRA, CDR2 YSYEKL. The CDR3 reads CASSQRDSSGQPQHF. The CDR3 bases are TGCGCCAGCAGCCAACGGGACAGCTCGGGCCAGCCCCAGCATTTT.

This clone was observed a single time. This sequence joins TRBV15 and TRBJ1-4, with D possibly matching TRBD1 (6 bases). In germline, CDR1 is LNHNV, CDR2 YYDKDF (reference sequence). The ends were cut back, 2 bases at V and 0 bases at J, with 16 bases in the middle. The CDR3 covers 18 residues. The CDR3 sequence is CATSRTITGMATNEKLFF. CDR3 in DNA: TGTGCCACCAGCAGAACTATCACAGGGATGGCAACTAATGAAAAACTGTTTTTT.

The rearrangement joins TRBV28 to TRBJ2-2, with D perhaps assigned TRBD1 or TRBD2 (5 bases each). The germline CDR1 and CDR2 sequences are MDHEN and SYDVKM. The CDR3 sequence is 16 residues long. V lost 7 bases, J lost 3 bases, and 18 bases lay in between. CDR3 sequence reads: CASIRAEERDTGELFF. CDR3 nucleotide sequence: TGTGCCAGCATCAGGGCGGAGGAGCGAGACACCGGGGAGCTGTTTTTT.

This clone was recorded once. The chain employs TRBV5-4 and TRBJ2-4; D is perhaps TRBD1 (6 bases). V lost 0 bases, J lost 0 bases, and 10 bases lay in between. The CDR3 runs to 16 residues. From germline, CDR1 is SGHNT and CDR2 YYREEE (reference sequence). The CDR3 DNA reads TGTGCCAGCAGCTTGGACAGGGTGGGAGCCAAAAACATTCAGTACTTC. Its translation: CASSLDRVGAKNIQYF.

The V call is TRBV7-3, the J call TRBJ2-3; 16 bases map to TRBD2. V shed 5 bases and J 4 bases; nucleotides not matched to a gene: 6. The CDR3 spans 17 residues. From germline, CDR1 is SGHTA and CDR2 FQGTGA. The CDR3: CASSRGLAGGPSDTQYF. CDR3 in DNA: TGTGCCAGCAGCCGGGGACTAGCGGGAGGGCCATCAGATACGCAGTATTTT. The variable domain in full, completed from reference TRBV7-3 and TRBJ2-3, reads GAGVSQTPSNKVTEKGKYVELRCDPISGHTALYWYRQSLGQGPEFLIYFQGTGAADDSGLPNDRFFAVRPEGSVSTLKIQRTERGDSAVYLCASSRGLAGGPSDTQYFGPGTRLTVL.

CDR3 nucleotides: TGTGCCAGCAGCTTAGGTACAGGAAACTCTGGAAACACCATATATTTT. It encodes CASSLGTGNSGNTIYF. V and J are TRBV7-3 and TRBJ1-3, with D perhaps matching TRBD1 (5 bases). Germline values: CDR1 SGHTA, CDR2 FQGTGA. The germline V and J ends were trimmed by 2 bases and 0 bases, with 11 bases remaining between them. The CDR3 has 16 amino acids.

The chain couples TRBV11-2 to TRBJ1-3, with 10 bases identical to TRBD1. The CDR3 length is 18 residues. Germline trimming cut 4 bases from V and 4 bases from J; bases unmatched to any gene: 13. Germline V gene sequence: CDR1 SGHAT, CDR2 FQNNGV. This CDR3 is CASSSNLGQGMIGNTIYF. CDR3 bases: TGTGCCAGCAGCTCGAATCTGGGACAGGGGATGATAGGAAACACCATATATTTT.

The J gene is TRBJ2-5, the V gene TRBV9; D ambiguous. The CDR3 has 14 residues. Germline CDR1 SGDLS, CDR2 YYNGEE. Trimming removed 2 bases at V and 1 base at J, with 9 bases between. The CDR3, as DNA: TGTGCCAGCAGCGTGAGTTGGACCCAAGAGACCCAGTACTTC. Protein: CASSVSWTQETQYF.

V is TRBV9 and J is TRBJ2-7, with 9 bases identical to TRBD2. Germline-derived CDR1 and CDR2 are SGDLS and YYNGEE. This CDR3 has 16 residues. V shed 2 bases, J shed 10 bases, and the junction held 16 bases outside the gene matches. DNA for the CDR3: TGTGCCAGCAGCGTTGGTCTAGCGGGGTCCGGGACATCCCAGTACTTC. Encoded protein: CASSVGLAGSGTSQYF.

The rearrangement uses TRBV7-8 and TRBJ1-2, with D hard to call. The CDR3 has 14 residues. The V gene's germline CDR1 is SGHVS and CDR2 FQNEAQ. Between the trimmed V and J ends, which lost 3 bases and 11 bases, there was a span of 19 bases. CDR3 coding DNA: TGTGCCAGCAGCTTTATACCCGAGGCAGCGGATTACACCTTC. The encoded protein is CASSFIPEAADYTF.

This chain links TRBV30 with TRBJ2-7, with 8 bases matching TRBD2. CDR1 GTSNPN and CDR2 SVGIG come from the germline V gene (reference sequence). V gave up 1 base and J gave up 7 bases; unmatched junction bases: 9. The CDR3 totals 14 residues. The DNA of the CDR3 is TGTGCCTGGAGTGGGTCCGGGACTAGAGGTGAGCAGTACTTC. Residues: CAWSGSGTRGEQYF.

This chain links TRBV19 with TRBJ2-7; tentatively, D is TRBD2 (6 bases). The CDR3 is 15 residues long. Germline CDR1 reads LNHDA; CDR2 reads SQIVND (reference sequence). The V gene lost 5 bases and the J gene lost 0 bases, with 14 bases spanning the gap. The CDR3 sequence: CASSGGTVGSYEQYF. For the CDR3, the DNA is TGTGCCAGTAGTGGAGGGACCGTCGGCTCCTACGAGCAGTACTTC.

V and J are TRBV7-9 and TRBJ2-7; 7 nucleotides align to TRBD2. This CDR3 region has 15 residues. The V gene end was trimmed by 1 base and the J gene end by 7 bases; junction bases not matched to a gene: 10. The V gene's germline CDR1 is SEHNR and CDR2 FQNEAQ (reference sequence). The CDR3 DNA sequence: TGTGCCAGCAGCTTAGATCCAGCGGGAAACAGGGAGCAGTACTTC. It yields the protein CASSLDPAGNREQYF.

This chain connects TRBV5-6 to TRBJ1-4, with 7 bases matching TRBD1. CDR1 is SGHDT, CDR2 YYEEEE, per germline. The CDR3 length is 15 residues. J was trimmed by 6 bases and V by 1 base; bases with no gene match: 6. DNA of the CDR3: TGTGCCAGCAGCTTGTGGTTGACAGGGCATGAAAAACTGTTTTTT. Translating it yields CASSLWLTGHEKLFF.

The chain uses TRBV7-2 and TRBJ2-7; TRBD1 matches 7 bases. Germline V CDR1 and CDR2: SGHTA, FQGNSA. This CDR3 contains 13 residues. V was pared by 2 bases and J by 3 bases, with 1 base of the junction left unmatched. CDR3 in DNA: TGTGCCAGCAGCTTACGACAGGGCTACGAGCAGTACTTC. It codes for CASSLRQGYEQYF.

This chain connects TRBV11-2 to TRBJ2-7; 7 bases agree with TRBD1. The CDR3 covers 12 residues. Germline CDR1 reads SGHAT; CDR2 reads FQNNGV. With 5 bases clipped from V and 12 bases from J, the junction kept 10 bases outside the gene matches. The CDR3 DNA reads as TGTGCCAGCAGCCCTAGTTGGGGACAGAGGTACTTC. Translating it yields CASSPSWGQRYF.

The gene calls are TRBV19 and TRBJ2-7; D uncertain. V lost 4 bases and J lost 4, with 11 bases in between. The CDR3 covers 13 residues. The V gene's germline CDR1 is LNHDA and CDR2 SQIVND (reference sequence). CDR3 in amino acids: CASSSEWFYEQYF. As DNA, the CDR3 is TGTGCCAGTAGTAGTGAGTGGTTTTACGAGCAGTACTTC.

This sequence joins TRBV6-1 and TRBJ2-2, with D uncertain. The CDR3 length is 13 residues. Germline V CDR1 and CDR2: MNHNS, SASEGT. V lost 11 bases to trimming and J lost 4 bases, with 14 bases between them. Here the CDR3 reads CAGSSTGTGELFF. In DNA form, the CDR3 reads TGTGCCGGATCCTCGACGGGCACCGGGGAGCTGTTTTTT.

The chain recombines TRBV7-8 with TRBJ2-3; 15 positions match TRBD2. V trimming: 5 bases; J trimming: 0 bases; junction bases outside the gene matches: 9. There are 19 residues in the CDR3. The germline V gene has CDR1 SGHVS and CDR2 FQNEAQ. The chain's CDR3 is CASSLPGLAGGDSTDTQYF. The CDR3 nucleotides read TGTGCCAGCAGCCTCCCCGGACTAGCGGGGGGGGATAGCACAGATACGCAGTATTTT.

The chain recombines TRBV7-8 with TRBJ2-5; D unclear. The CDR3 sequence is 11 residues long. Trimming cost V 2 bases and J 3 bases, with 1 base left between them. Germline assignment: CDR1 SGHVS and CDR2 FQNEAQ. The CDR3 sequence: CASSLKETQYF. The CDR3 DNA sequence: TGTGCCAGCAGCTTAAAAGAGACCCAGTACTTC. The entire variable domain, with the rest obtained from reference TRBV7-8 and TRBJ2-5, is as follows: GAGVSQSPRYKVAKRGQDVALRCDPISGHVSLFWYQQALGQGPEFLTYFQNEAQLDKSGLPSDRFFAERPEGSVSTLKIQRTQQEDSAVYLCASSLKETQYFGPGTRLLVL.

The rearrangement joins TRBV27 to TRBJ2-7, with D unresolved. Germline CDR1 reads MNHEY; CDR2 reads SMNVEV (reference sequence). V was pared by 4 bases and J by 3 bases, with 4 bases between. This CDR3 contains 11 residues. CDR3 residues: CASSSYYEQYF. CDR3 DNA sequence: TGTGCCAGCAGTTCTTACTACGAGCAGTACTTC.

The count of this clone is one. The rearrangement links TRBV28 to TRBJ2-3; D gene ambiguous. The germline V gene has CDR1 MDHEN and CDR2 SYDVKM. This CDR3 region has 18 residues. Between the trimmed V and J ends, which lost 5 bases and 0 bases, there was a span of 21 bases. The CDR3 loop is CASSKTSIKDWSTDTQYF. The CDR3 DNA is TGTGCCAGCAGTAAAACAAGCATTAAGGATTGGAGCACAGATACGCAGTATTTT.